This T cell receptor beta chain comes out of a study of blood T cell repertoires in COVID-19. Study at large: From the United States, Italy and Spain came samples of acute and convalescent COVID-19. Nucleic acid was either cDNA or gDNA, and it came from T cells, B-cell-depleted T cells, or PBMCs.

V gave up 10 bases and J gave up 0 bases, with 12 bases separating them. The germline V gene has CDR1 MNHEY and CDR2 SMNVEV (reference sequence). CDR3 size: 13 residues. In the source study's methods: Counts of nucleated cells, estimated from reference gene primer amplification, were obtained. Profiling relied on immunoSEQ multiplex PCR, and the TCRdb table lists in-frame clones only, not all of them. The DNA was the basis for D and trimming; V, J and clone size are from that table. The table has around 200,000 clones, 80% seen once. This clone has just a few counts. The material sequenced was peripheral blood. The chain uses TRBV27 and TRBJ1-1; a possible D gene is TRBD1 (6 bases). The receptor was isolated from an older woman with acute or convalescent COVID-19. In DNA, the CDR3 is TGTGCCACCCAGGGGAACATGAACACTGAAGCTTTCTTT. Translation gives CATQGNMNTEAFF.